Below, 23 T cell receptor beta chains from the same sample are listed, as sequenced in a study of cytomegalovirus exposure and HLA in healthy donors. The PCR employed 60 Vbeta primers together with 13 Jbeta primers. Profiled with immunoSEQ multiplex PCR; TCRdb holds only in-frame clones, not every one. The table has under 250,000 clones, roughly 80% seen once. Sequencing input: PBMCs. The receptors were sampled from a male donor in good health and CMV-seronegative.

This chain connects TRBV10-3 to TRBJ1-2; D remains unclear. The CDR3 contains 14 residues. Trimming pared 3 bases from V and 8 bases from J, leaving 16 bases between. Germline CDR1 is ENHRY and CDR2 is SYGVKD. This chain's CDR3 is CAISDDVGRGGYTF. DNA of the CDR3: TGTGCCATCAGTGATGACGTAGGGAGAGGGGGCTACACCTTC.

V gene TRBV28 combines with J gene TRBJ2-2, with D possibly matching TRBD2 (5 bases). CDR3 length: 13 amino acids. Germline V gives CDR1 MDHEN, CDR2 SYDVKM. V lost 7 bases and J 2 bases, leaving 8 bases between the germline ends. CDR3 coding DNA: TGTGCCAGCATTGCGGGTAACACCGGGGAGCTGTTTTTT. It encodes CASIAGNTGELFF.

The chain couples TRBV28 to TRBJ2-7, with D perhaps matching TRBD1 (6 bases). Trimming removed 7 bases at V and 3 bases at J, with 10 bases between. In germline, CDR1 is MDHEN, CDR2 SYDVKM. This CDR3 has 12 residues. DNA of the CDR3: TGTGCCAGCACCCAGACAGGCTACGAGCAGTACTTC. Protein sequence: CASTQTGYEQYF. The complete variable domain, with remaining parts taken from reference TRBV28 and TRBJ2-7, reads DVKVTQSSRYLVKRTGEKVFLECVQDMDHENMFWYRQDPGLGLRLIYFSYDVKMKEKGDIPEGYSVSREKKERFSLILESASTNQTSMYLCASTQTGYEQYFGPGTRLTVT.

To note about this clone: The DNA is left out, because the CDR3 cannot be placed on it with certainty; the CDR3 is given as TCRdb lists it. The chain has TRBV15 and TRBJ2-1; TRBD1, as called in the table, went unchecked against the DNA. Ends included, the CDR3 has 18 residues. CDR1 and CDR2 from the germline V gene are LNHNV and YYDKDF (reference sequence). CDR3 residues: CATSRAPFGPGSYNEQFF.

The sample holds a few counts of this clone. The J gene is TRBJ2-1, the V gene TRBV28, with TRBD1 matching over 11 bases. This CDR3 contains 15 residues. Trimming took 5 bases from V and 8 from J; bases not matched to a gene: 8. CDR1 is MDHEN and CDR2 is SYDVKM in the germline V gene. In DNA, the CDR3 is TGTGCCAGCAGTCCCGGGACAGGGGGAAGCGATGAGCAGTTCTTC. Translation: CASSPGTGGSDEQFF.

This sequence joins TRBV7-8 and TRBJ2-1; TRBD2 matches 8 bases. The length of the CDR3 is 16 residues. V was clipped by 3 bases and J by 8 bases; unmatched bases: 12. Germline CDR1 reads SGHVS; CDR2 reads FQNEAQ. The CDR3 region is CASSLQRERPGDEQFF. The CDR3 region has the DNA TGTGCCAGCAGCTTGCAGCGGGAGAGGCCCGGGGATGAGCAGTTCTTC. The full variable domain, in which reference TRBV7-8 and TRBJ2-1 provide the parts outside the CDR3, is GAGVSQSPRYKVAKRGQDVALRCDPISGHVSLFWYQQALGQGPEFLTYFQNEAQLDKSGLPSDRFFAERPEGSVSTLKIQRTQQEDSAVYLCASSLQRERPGDEQFFGPGTRLTVL.

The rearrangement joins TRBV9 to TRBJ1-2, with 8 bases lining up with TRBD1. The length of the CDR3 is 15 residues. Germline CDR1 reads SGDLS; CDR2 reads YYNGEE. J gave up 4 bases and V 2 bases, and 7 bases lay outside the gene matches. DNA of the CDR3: TGTGCCAGCAGCGTCGACAGGGGAGCGGCCTATGGCTACACCTTC. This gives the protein CASSVDRGAAYGYTF.

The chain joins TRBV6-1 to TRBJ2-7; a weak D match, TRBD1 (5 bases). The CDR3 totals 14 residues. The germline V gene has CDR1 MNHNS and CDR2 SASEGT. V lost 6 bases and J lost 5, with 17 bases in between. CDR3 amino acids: CASSAGNMIDEQYF. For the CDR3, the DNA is TGTGCCAGCAGCGCAGGGAACATGATCGACGAGCAGTACTTC.

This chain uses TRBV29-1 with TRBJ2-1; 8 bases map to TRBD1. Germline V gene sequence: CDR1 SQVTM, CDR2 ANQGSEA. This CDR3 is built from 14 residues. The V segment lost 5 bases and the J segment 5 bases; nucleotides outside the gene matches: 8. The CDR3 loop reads CSVQGQGWDNEQFF. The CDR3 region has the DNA TGCAGCGTTCAAGGACAGGGTTGGGACAATGAGCAGTTCTTC.

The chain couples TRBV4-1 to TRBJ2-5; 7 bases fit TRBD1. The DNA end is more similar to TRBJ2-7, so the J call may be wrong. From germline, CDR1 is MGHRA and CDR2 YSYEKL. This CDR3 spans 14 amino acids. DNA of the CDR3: TGCGCCAGGTGCCGGGACAGACAAAACCACGAGCAGTACTTC. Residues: CARCRDRQNHEQYF.

CDR3 loop: CATSGPTGPYNSPLHF. CDR3 in DNA: TGTGCCACCAGCGGACCGACAGGCCCTTATAATTCACCCCTCCACTTT. The rearrangement uses TRBV15 and TRBJ1-6, with a possible D match to TRBD1 (6 bases). This CDR3 is 16 amino acids long. The V end lost 5 bases, the J end lost 4 bases, and 15 bases lay between the germline ends. Looked up from germline, CDR1 is LNHNV and CDR2 is YYDKDF (reference sequence).

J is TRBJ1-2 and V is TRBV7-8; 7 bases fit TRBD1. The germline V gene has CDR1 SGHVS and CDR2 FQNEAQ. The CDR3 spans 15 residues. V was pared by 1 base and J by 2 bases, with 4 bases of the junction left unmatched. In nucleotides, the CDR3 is TGTGCCAGCAGCTTAGTCCAACAGGGGAACTATGGCTACACCTTC. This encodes CASSLVQQGNYGYTF.

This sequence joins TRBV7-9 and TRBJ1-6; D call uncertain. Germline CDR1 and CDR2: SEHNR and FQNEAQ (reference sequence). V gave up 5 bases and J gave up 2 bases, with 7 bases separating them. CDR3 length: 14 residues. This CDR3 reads CASSPGTYNSPLHF. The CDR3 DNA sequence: TGTGCCAGCAGCCCCGGGACCTATAATTCACCCCTCCACTTT.

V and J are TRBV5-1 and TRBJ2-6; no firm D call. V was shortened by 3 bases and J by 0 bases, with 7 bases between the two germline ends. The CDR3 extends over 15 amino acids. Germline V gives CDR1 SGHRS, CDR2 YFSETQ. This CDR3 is CASSSQFSGANVLTF. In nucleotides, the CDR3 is TGCGCCAGCAGCTCTCAGTTCTCTGGGGCCAACGTCCTGACTTTC.

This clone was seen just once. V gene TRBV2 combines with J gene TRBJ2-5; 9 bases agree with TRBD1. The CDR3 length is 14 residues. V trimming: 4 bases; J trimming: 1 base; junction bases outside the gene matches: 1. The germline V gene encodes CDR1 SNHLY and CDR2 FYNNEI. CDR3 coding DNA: TGTGCCAGCAGTGCGGGACAGGGCCAAGAGACCCAGTACTTC. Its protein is CASSAGQGQETQYF. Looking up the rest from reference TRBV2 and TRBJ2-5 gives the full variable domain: EPEVTQTPSHQVTQMGQEVILRCVPISNHLYFYWYRQILGQKVEFLVSFYNNEISEKSEIFDDQFSVERPDGSNFTLKIRSTKLEDSAMYFCASSAGQGQETQYFGPGTRLLVL.

The CDR3 region has the DNA TGTGCCAGCAGTGCACACAGGGGGCGGTCGAGCACAGATACGCAGTATTTT. Protein: CASSAHRGRSSTDTQYF. The V call is TRBV28, the J call TRBJ2-3, with 9 bases that match TRBD1. Germline V lookup: CDR1 MDHEN, CDR2 SYDVKM. This CDR3 is built from 17 residues. V lost 5 bases to trimming and J lost 0 bases; unmatched junction nucleotides: 9.

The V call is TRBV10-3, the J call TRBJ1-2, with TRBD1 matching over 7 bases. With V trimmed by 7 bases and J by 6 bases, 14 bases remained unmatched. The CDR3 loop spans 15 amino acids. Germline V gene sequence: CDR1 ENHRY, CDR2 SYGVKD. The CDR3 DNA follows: TGTGCCATCACCCCAAGGGTAGACAGGGCTAATGGCTACACCTTC. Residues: CAITPRVDRANGYTF.

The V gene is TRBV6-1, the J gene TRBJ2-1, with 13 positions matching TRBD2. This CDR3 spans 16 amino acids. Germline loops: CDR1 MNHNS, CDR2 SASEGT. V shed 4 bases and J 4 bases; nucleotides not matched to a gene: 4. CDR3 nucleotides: TGTGCCAGCAGTGGGGGACTAGCGGGACCTTACAATGAGCAGTTCTTC. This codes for CASSGGLAGPYNEQFF.

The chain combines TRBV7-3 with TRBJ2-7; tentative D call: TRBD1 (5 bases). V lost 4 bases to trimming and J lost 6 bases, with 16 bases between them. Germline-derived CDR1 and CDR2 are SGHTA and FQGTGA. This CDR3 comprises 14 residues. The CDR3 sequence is CASSWGPNGVEQYF. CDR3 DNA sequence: TGTGCCAGCAGCTGGGGCCCCAACGGAGTCGAGCAGTACTTC.

This chain's CDR3 is CASSLAGDNYGYTF. DNA of the CDR3: TGTGCCAGCAGTTTGGCAGGGGATAACTATGGCTACACCTTC. The chain carries TRBV27 and TRBJ1-2; tentatively, D is TRBD1 (6 bases). Per germline, CDR1 MNHEY and CDR2 SMNVEV (reference sequence). This CDR3 comprises 14 residues. The V gene lost 3 bases and the J gene lost 1 base, with 9 bases spanning the gap.

Here the CDR3 reads CASSLLSGELFF. The CDR3 DNA is TGTGCCAGCAGTTTATTATCCGGGGAGCTGTTTTTT. The rearrangement joins TRBV28 to TRBJ2-2, with no clear D. Trimming stripped 1 base from V and 6 bases from J, with 3 bases between. CDR3 length: 12 amino acids. The germline V gene has CDR1 MDHEN and CDR2 SYDVKM. Together with reference TRBV28 and TRBJ2-2, the CDR3 gives the full variable domain: DVKVTQSSRYLVKRTGEKVFLECVQDMDHENMFWYRQDPGLGLRLIYFSYDVKMKEKGDIPEGYSVSREKKERFSLILESASTNQTSMYLCASSLLSGELFFGEGSRLTVL.

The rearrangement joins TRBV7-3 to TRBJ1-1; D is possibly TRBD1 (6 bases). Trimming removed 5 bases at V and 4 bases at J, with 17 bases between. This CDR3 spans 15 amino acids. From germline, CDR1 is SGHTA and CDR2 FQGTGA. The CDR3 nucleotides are TGTGCCAGCAGCGGGGGCCTTTTGAGGGGCACTGAAGCTTTCTTT. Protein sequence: CASSGGLLRGTEAFF.

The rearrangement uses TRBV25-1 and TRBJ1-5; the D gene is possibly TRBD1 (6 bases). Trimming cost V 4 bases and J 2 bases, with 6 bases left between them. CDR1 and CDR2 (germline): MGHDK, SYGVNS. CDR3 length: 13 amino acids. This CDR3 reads CASSAGGNQPQHF. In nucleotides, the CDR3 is TGTGCCAGCAGTGCAGGGGGCAATCAGCCCCAGCATTTT.